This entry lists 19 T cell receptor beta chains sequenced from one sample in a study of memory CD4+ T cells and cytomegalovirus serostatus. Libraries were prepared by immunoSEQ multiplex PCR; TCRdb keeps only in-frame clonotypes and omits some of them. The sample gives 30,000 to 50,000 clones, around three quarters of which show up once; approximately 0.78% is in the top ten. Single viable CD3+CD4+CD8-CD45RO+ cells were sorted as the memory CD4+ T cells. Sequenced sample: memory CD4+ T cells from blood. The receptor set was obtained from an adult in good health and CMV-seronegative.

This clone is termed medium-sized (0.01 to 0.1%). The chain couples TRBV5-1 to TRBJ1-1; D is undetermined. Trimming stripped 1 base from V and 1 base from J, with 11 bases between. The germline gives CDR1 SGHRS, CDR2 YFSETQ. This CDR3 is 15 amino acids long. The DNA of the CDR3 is TGCGCCAGCAGCTTGACAACATTCGGGAACACTGAAGCTTTCTTT. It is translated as CASSLTTFGNTEAFF.

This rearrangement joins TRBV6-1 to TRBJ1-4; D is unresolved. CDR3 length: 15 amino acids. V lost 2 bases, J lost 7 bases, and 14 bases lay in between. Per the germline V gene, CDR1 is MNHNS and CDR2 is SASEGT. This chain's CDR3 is CASSEYVGSSEKLFF. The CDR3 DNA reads TGTGCCAGCAGTGAATATGTCGGGTCAAGTGAAAAACTGTTTTTT.

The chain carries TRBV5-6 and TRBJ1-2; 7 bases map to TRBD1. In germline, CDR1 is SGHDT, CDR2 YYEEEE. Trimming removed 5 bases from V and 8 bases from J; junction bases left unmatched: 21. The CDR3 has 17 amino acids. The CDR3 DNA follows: TGTGCCAGCAGTGGGAAGAGACAGGGAGGATCTCTATGGGGCTACACCTTC. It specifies CASSGKRQGGSLWGYTF.

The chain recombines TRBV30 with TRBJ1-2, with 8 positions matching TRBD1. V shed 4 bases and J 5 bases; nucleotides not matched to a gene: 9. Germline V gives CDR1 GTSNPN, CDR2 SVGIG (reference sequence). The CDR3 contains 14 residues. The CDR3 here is CAWTPQDRVYGYTF. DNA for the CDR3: TGTGCCTGGACCCCCCAGGACAGGGTTTATGGCTACACCTTC. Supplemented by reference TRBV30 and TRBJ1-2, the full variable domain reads SQTIHQWPATLVQPVGSPLSLECTVEGTSNPNLYWYRQAAGRGLQLLFYSVGIGQISSEVPQNLSASRPQDRQFILSSKKLLLSDSGFYLCAWTPQDRVYGYTFGSGTRLTVV.

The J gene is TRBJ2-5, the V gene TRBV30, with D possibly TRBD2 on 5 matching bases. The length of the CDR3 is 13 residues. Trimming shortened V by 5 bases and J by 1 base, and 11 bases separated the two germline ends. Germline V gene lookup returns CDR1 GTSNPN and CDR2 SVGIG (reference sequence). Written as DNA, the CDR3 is TGTGCCTGGGATCGAGGACTCCAAGAGACCCAGTACTTC. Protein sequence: CAWDRGLQETQYF.

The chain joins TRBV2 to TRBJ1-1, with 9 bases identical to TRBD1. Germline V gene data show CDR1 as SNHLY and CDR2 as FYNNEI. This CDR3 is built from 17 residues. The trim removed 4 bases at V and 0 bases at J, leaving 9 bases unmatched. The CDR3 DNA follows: TGTGCCAGCAGTGGAACCGGGACAGGGCTTATGAACACTGAAGCTTTCTTT. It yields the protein CASSGTGTGLMNTEAFF.

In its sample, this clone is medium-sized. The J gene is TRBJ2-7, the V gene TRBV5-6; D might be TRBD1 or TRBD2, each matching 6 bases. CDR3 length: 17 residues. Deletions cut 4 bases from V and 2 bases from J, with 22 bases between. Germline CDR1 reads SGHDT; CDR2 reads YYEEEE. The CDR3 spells CASSEFNPGGRPYEQYF. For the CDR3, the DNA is TGTGCCAGCAGCGAATTCAACCCCGGGGGCAGGCCCTACGAGCAGTACTTC.

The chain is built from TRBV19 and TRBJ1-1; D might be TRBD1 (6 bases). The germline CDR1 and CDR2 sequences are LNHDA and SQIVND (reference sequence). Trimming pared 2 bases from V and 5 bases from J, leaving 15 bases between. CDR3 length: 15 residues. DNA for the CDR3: TGTGCCAGTAGTATAATCGGCAGGGGTAGTACTGAAGCTTTCTTT. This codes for CASSIIGRGSTEAFF.

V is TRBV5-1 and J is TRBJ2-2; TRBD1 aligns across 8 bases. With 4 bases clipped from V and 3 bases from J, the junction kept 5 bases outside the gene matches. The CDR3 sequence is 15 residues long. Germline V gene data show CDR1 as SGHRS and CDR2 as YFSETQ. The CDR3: CASSQDRVDTGELFF. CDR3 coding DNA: TGCGCCAGCAGCCAGGACAGGGTGGACACCGGGGAGCTGTTTTTT.

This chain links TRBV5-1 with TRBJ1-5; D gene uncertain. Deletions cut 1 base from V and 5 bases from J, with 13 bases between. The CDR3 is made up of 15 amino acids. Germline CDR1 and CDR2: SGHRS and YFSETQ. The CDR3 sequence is CASSLLGSVDQPQHF. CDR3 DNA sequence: TGCGCCAGCAGCTTGTTGGGTTCTGTGGATCAGCCCCAGCATTTT.

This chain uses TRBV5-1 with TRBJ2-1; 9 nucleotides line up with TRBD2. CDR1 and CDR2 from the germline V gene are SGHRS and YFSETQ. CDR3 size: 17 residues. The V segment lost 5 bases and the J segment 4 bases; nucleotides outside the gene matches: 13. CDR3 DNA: TGCGCCAGCAGTTACTCGGGGAGTAGCGGGGGTTACAATGAGCAGTTCTTC. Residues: CASSYSGSSGGYNEQFF.

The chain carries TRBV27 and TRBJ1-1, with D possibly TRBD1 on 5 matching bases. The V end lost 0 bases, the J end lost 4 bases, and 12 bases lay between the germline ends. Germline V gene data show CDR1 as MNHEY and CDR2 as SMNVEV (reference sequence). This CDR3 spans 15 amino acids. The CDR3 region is CASSLSARGGTEAFF. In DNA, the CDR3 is TGTGCCAGCAGTTTATCGGCGCGGGGGGGCACTGAAGCTTTCTTT.

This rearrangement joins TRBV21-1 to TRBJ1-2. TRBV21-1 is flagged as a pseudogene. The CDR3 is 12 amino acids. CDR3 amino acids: CARAPQRYGYTF. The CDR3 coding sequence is TGTGCCAGGGCCCCGCAGAGGTATGGCTACACCTTC.

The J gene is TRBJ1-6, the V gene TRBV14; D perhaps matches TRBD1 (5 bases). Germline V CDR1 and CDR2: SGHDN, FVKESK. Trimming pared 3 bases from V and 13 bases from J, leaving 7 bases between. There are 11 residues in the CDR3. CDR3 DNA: TGTGCCAGCAGCCAGGGGGGGCCCCTCCACTTT. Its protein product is CASSQGGPLHF.

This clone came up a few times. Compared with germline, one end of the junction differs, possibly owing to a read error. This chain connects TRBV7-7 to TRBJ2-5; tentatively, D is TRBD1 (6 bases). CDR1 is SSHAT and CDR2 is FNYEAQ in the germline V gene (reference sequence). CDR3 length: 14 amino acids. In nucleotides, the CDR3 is TGTGCTAGCAGCTTTGGGGCAGGGGTAGAGACCCAGTACTTC. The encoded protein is CASSFGAGVETQYF.

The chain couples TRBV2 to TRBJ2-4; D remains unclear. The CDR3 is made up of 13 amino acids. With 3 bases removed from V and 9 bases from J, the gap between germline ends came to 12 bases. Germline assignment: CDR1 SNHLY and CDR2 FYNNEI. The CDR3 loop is CASSDRKNGIQYF. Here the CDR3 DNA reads TGTGCCAGCAGTGACAGAAAAAATGGCATTCAGTACTTC.

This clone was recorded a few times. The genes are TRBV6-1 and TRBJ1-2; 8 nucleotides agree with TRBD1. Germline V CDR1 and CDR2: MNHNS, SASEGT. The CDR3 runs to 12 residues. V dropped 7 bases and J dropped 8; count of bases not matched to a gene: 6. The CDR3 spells CASTRTGSGYTF. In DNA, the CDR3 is TGTGCCAGCACCCGGACAGGGAGCGGCTACACCTTC.

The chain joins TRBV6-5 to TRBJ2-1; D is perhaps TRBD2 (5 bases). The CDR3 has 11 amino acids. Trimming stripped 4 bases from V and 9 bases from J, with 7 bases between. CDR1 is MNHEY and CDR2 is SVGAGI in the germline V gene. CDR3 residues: CASSSAGEQFF. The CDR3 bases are TGTGCCAGCAGTTCCGCGGGTGAGCAGTTCTTC.

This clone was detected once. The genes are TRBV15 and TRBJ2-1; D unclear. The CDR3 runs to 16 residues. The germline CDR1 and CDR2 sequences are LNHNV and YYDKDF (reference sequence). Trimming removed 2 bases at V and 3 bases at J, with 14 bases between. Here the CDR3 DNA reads TGTGCCACCAGCAGATACGGGCGTACTAACTACAATGAGCAGTTCTTC. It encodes CATSRYGRTNYNEQFF.